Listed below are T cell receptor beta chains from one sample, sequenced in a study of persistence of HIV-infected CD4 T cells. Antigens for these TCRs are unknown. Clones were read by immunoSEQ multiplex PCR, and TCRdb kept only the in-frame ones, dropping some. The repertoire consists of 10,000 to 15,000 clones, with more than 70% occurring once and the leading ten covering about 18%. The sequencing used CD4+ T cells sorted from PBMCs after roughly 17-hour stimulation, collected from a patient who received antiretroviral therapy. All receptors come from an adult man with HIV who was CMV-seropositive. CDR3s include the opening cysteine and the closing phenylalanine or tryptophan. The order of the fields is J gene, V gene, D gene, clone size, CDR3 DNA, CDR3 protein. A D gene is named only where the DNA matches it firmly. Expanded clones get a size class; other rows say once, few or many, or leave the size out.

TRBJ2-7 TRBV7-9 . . TGTGCCAGCACCATACTAGTGGCAGGCGAGCAGTACTTC CASTILVAGEQYF
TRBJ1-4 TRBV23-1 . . TGCGCCAGCAGCCGACCCCTTACCAGGACGCGGAAATACAATGAAAAACTGTTTTTT CASSRPLTRTRKYNEKLFF
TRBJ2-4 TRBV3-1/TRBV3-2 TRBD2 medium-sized TGTGCCAGCAGCCAAGGGACTAGCGGGGTTTCACTAGCCAAAAACATTCAGTACTTC CASSQGTSGVSLAKNIQYF
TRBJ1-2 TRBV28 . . TGTGCCAGCAGGGATGGGGGGCCTCGGTATGGCTACACCTTC CASRDGGPRYGYTF
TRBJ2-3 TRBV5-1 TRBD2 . TGCGCCAGCAGCCCGCGAACCAGGGACTACCGCACAGATACGCAGTATTTT CASSPRTRDYRTDTQYF
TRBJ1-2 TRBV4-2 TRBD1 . TGTGCCAGCAGCCAAGACGAGGGGGCGGACTATGGCTACACCTTC CASSQDEGADYGYTF
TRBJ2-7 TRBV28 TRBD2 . TGTGCCAGCAGTTTCCGTCTAGCGGGGGGGCCTTCCGAGCAGTACTTC CASSFRLAGGPSEQYF
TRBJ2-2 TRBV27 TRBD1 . TGTGCCAGCAGTTTAGCCGGGACAGCAAACACCGGGGAGCTGTTTTTT CASSLAGTANTGELFF
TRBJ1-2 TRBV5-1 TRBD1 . TGCGCCAGCAGCTCGCAGACAGGGGGGGATGGCTACACCTTC CASSSQTGGDGYTF
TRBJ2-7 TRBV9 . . TGTGCCAGCAGCCCATGGAGGGGCGGTGAGCAGTACTTC CASSPWRGGEQYF
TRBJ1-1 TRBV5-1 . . TGCGCCAGCAGCTTGGAGGGCCGAACGGGCACTGAAGCTTTCTTT CASSLEGRTGTEAFF
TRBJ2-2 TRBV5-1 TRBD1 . TGCGCCAGCAGCTTGACGGGACAGGGAACCGGGGAGCTGTTTTTT CASSLTGQGTGELFF
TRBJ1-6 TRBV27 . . TGTGCCAGCAGTTTACTTTCCTTCCCCTATTCCCTCCACTTT CASSLLSFPYSLHF
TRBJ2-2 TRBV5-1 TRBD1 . TGCGCCAGCAGCTTGAACAGGGGAACCGGGGAGCTGTTTTTT CASSLNRGTGELFF
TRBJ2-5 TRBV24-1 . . TGTGCCACCAGTGCCCCGACTAGTGAGCAAGAGACCCAGTACTTC CATSAPTSEQETQYF
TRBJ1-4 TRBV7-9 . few TGTGCCAGCAGCTTTCTGTCAGAGGAAGGGGCTAATGAAAAACTGTTTTTT CASSFLSEEGANEKLFF
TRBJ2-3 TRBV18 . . TGTGCCAGCTCACCACAACGTTTCACAGATACGCAGTATTTT CASSPQRFTDTQYF
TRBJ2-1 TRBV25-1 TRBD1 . TGTGCCAGCAGTGAACGGACAGGGGGCCTCGAGCAGTTCTTC CASSERTGGLEQFF
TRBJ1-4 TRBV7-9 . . TGTGCCAGCAGCCGCCCAGGGGAGGAAAAACTGTTTTTT CASSRPGEEKLFF
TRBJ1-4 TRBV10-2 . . TGCGCCAGCAGTGACCGGGGAGGAAATGAAAAACTGTTTTTT CASSDRGGNEKLFF
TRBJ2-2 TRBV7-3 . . TGTGCCAGCAGCTTAAAGGGGCGACTCTCCAGTCGTCCCGGGGAGCTGTTTTTT CASSLKGRLSSRPGELFF
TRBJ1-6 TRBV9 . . TGTGCCAGCAGCGTAGATGTTGGTGGTTGGTCACCCCTCCACTTT CASSVDVGGWSPLHF
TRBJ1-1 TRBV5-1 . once TGCGCCAGCAGCTCCCCGAACACTGAAGCTTTCTTT CASSSPNTEAFF
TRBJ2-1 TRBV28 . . TGTGCCAGCATGACGCCAGGCAGATACAATGAGCAGTTCTTC CASMTPGRYNEQFF
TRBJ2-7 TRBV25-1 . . TGTGCCAGCAGTTCTTTACAGGGTGGGGGACCCTACGAGCAGTACTTC CASSSLQGGGPYEQYF
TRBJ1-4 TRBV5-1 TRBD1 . TGCGCCAGCAGCGTTGGGACAGGGAAGAATGAAAAACTGTTTTTT CASSVGTGKNEKLFF
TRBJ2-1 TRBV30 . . TGTGCCTGGAGTGCTCTTAATGAGCAGTTCTTC CAWSALNEQFF
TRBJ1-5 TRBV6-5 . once TGTGCCAGCTTGGATTGGCCCCCCAATCAGCCCCAGCATTTT CASLDWPPNQPQHF